This entry features one T cell receptor beta chain sequence. The data were taken from a study of T-cell reconstitution after alpha-beta-depleted transplantation in children. Using unique molecular identifiers, the investigators prepared the TCRbeta library. TCRdb redid the calling of the PCR reads with MiXCR, one entry per CDR3 protein. This sample has about 610,000 distinct CDR3 sequences, with roughly a tenth found just once. Trimming removed 0 bases at V and 10 bases at J, with 4 bases between. CDR3 size: 11 residues. The germline V gene encodes CDR1 LGHNA and CDR2 YNFKEQ. The clonotype originates from a human donor who donated a stem cell graft to a child with acute myeloid leukemia. The sequenced sample was PBMCs from the stem cell graft donor, obtained from the stem cell graft. V usage is TRBV4-2 and J usage is TRBJ2-1; D call uncertain. The CDR3 here is CASSQEDEQFF. For the CDR3, the DNA is TGTGCCAGCAGCCAAGAGGACGAGCAGTTCTTC.